A single sample gave rise to the 20 T cell receptor beta chains below, sequenced in a study of T cells in Graves' hyperthyroidism and ophthalmopathy. Using RNA transcripts as the source, TCR beta CDR3 regions were amplified. During a first-round RT-PCR of the TCR CDR3, the HTBI primer set was used. MiXCR, run by TCRdb on the multiplex PCR reads, gives a single entry per CDR3 protein. Of about 640,000 distinct CDR3 sequences in the sample, under 25% were seen once. Source material: blood. Every receptor here comes from a man under 40 with Graves' ophthalmopathy.

Only a few counts were recorded for this clonotype. The chain joins TRBV27 to TRBJ2-1; D is possibly TRBD1 (6 bases). Looked up from germline, CDR1 is MNHEY and CDR2 is SMNVEV (reference sequence). The CDR3 covers 15 residues. V shed 2 bases and J shed 8 bases, with 16 bases lying between them. The CDR3 loop reads CASSLGTSITDEQFF. The CDR3 nucleotides read TGTGCCAGCAGTTTAGGGACAAGTATCACCGATGAGCAGTTCTTC.

The chain links TRBV20-1 to TRBJ2-5; 9 bases agree with TRBD1. Germline lookup yields CDR1 DFQATT and CDR2 SNEGSKA (reference sequence). The V gene end was trimmed by 3 bases and the J gene end by 5 bases; junction bases not matched to a gene: 4. This CDR3 comprises 13 residues. CDR3 in DNA: TGCAGTGCTAGGGACAGGGGAGGGGAGACCCAGTACTTC. Translating gives CSARDRGGETQYF.

This sequence joins TRBV10-2 and TRBJ1-4; D is unresolved. This CDR3 has 13 amino acids. The germline V gene encodes CDR1 WSHSY and CDR2 SAAADI. V was shortened by 3 bases and J by 8 bases, with 10 bases between the two germline ends. In DNA, the CDR3 is TGCGCCAGCAGTGATTGGGGTTGGGAAAAACTGTTTTTT. Translated, it gives CASSDWGWEKLFF.

This clonotype was recorded at least ten times. The rearrangement links TRBV30 to TRBJ2-2; 8 bases agree with TRBD2. V gave up 2 bases and J gave up 7 bases; unmatched junction bases: 9. The germline V gene has CDR1 GTSNPN and CDR2 SVGIG (reference sequence). This CDR3 region has 15 residues. This CDR3 is CAWSPDGRANGELFF. CDR3 coding DNA: TGTGCCTGGAGTCCTGACGGGAGGGCCAACGGGGAGCTGTTTTTT.

This clonotype was seen many times. The gene calls are TRBV18 and TRBJ1-1; 11 nucleotides line up with TRBD1. The CDR3 is made up of 14 amino acids. The ends lost 6 bases at V and 4 bases at J; junction bases unmatched: 4. Germline V gene lookup returns CDR1 KGHSH and CDR2 LQKENI. The CDR3 DNA reads as TGTGCCAGCTCGTGGGGGACAGGGGGCACTGAAGCTTTCTTT. Its translation: CASSWGTGGTEAFF.

V is TRBV20-1 and J is TRBJ1-1; D unresolved. The CDR3 is 13 amino acids. In germline, CDR1 is DFQATT, CDR2 SNEGSKA (reference sequence). The V end was cut by 2 bases, the J end by 5 bases, with 12 bases between. The CDR3 spells CSARSGVGTEAFF. For the CDR3, the DNA is TGCAGTGCTAGATCGGGAGTTGGGACTGAAGCTTTCTTT.

This clonotype was observed many times. The chain couples TRBV27 to TRBJ1-1; D is possibly TRBD1 (6 bases). The CDR3 runs 15 residues. V shed 5 bases and J shed 1 base, with 14 bases lying between them. CDR1 and CDR2 from the germline V gene are MNHEY and SMNVEV (reference sequence). This CDR3 reads CASSSNRAGNTEAFF. In DNA, the CDR3 is TGTGCCAGCAGTAGTAACAGGGCAGGGAACACTGAAGCTTTCTTT.

The rearrangement links TRBV27 to TRBJ2-1; perhaps TRBD2 as D (5 bases). CDR3 length equals 14 residues. V gave up 0 bases and J gave up 4 bases, with 7 bases separating them. Looked up from germline, CDR1 is MNHEY and CDR2 is SMNVEV (reference sequence). The CDR3 DNA reads as TGTGCCAGCAGTTTATCCGGGAAATACAATGAGCAGTTCTTC. Translated: CASSLSGKYNEQFF.

The rearrangement links TRBV20-1 to TRBJ2-5; possible D gene TRBD1, 5 bases. V was shortened by 1 base and J by 3 bases, with 9 bases between the two germline ends. This CDR3 has 13 residues. Germline V gene lookup returns CDR1 DFQATT and CDR2 SNEGSKA (reference sequence). CDR3 sequence (DNA): TGCAGTGCTAGAGTGCGACAGAAAGAGACCCAGTACTTC. Translation: CSARVRQKETQYF.

This clonotype came up once. V and J are TRBV7-8 and TRBJ2-5; 13 bases line up with TRBD2. Germline V lookup: CDR1 SGHVS, CDR2 FQNEAQ. The CDR3 consists of 16 residues. V shed 5 bases and J 5 bases; nucleotides not matched to a gene: 8. The CDR3 protein is CASSQLAGGPGETQYF. The CDR3 DNA is TGTGCCAGCAGCCAACTAGCGGGAGGGCCCGGGGAGACCCAGTACTTC.

The table lists this clonotype with a few counts. The chain has TRBV12-3 or TRBV12-4 and TRBJ2-1; TRBD2 agrees at 13 bases. V lost 6 bases, J lost 9 bases, and 8 bases stayed unmatched. This CDR3 region has 15 residues. This CDR3 is CASRGLAGPPGEQFF. The CDR3 DNA sequence: TGTGCCAGCAGGGGACTAGCGGGGCCCCCCGGTGAGCAGTTCTTC.

This clonotype was seen many times. V is TRBV24-1 and J is TRBJ1-1, with unresolved D. The CDR3 spans 12 residues. Per germline, CDR1 KGHDR and CDR2 SFDVKD. V dropped 9 bases and J dropped 3 bases, with 10 bases sitting between them. The CDR3 bases are TGTGCCACCCCTCCACCTTACACTGAAGCTTTCTTT. Amino acid sequence: CATPPPYTEAFF.

This clonotype was recorded a few times. The chain recombines TRBV20-1 with TRBJ1-1; the D is unclear. Germline loops: CDR1 DFQATT, CDR2 SNEGSKA (reference sequence). The CDR3 sequence is 14 residues long. V was clipped by 1 base and J by 2 bases, with 11 bases between them. The CDR3 reads CSARADGLNTEAFF. The DNA for the CDR3 is TGCAGTGCTAGAGCGGACGGACTAAACACTGAAGCTTTCTTT.

The rearrangement uses TRBV5-5 and TRBJ2-6; D ambiguous. Germline-derived CDR1 and CDR2 are SGHKS and YYEKEE (reference sequence). V was trimmed by 0 bases and J by 4 bases, leaving 8 bases between them. The CDR3 loop spans 15 amino acids. The CDR3 sequence: CASSLVLLGANVLTF. The CDR3 DNA follows: TGTGCCAGCAGCTTGGTACTTCTCGGGGCCAACGTCCTGACTTTC.

This clonotype was recorded many times. The DNA of the CDR3 is TGTGCCTCCGGACTAGGGGATGGCTACACCTTC. It codes for CASGLGDGYTF. The chain recombines TRBV30 with TRBJ1-2; TRBD1 might be the D (5 bases). V lost 7 bases and J 6 bases, leaving 12 bases between the germline ends. The germline gives CDR1 GTSNPN, CDR2 SVGIG (reference sequence). The CDR3 has 11 amino acids.

This clonotype came up a few times. The rearrangement links TRBV9 to TRBJ2-1, with a possible D match to TRBD2 (5 bases). CDR3 size: 17 residues. The V and J ends lost 0 bases and 6 bases respectively, with 19 bases between them. Germline assignment: CDR1 SGDLS and CDR2 YYNGEE. CDR3 DNA: TGTGCCAGCAGCGTAGAGTTCAAGAGGGCGGGCGGCAATGAGCAGTTCTTC. Translated, it gives CASSVEFKRAGGNEQFF. The full variable domain, rest sourced from reference TRBV9 and TRBJ2-1, is DSGVTQTPKHLITATGQRVTLRCSPRSGDLSVYWYQQSLDQGLQFLIQYYNGEERAKGNILERFSAQQFPDLHSELNLSSLELGDSALYFCASSVEFKRAGGNEQFFGPGTRLTVL.

Comments on this clonotype: An end of the junction differs from the germline gene, which may be a read error. The CDR3 bases are TGTACCAGCAGCCCTGGACTAGCGGGACGACAAGAGACCCAGTACTTC. It specifies CTSSPGLAGRQETQYF. The chain employs TRBV9 and TRBJ2-5; 12 bases line up with TRBD2. This CDR3 contains 16 residues. The germline gives CDR1 SGDLS, CDR2 YYNGEE.

The V gene is TRBV6-1, the J gene TRBJ1-5; TRBD1 aligns across 8 bases. The J segment lost 3 bases and the V segment lost 2 bases, leaving 3 bases of the junction unmatched. CDR3 length: 15 residues. The germline V gene has CDR1 MNHNS and CDR2 SASEGT. DNA for the CDR3: TGTGCCAGCAGTGAACGGGACAGGCTCAATCAGCCCCAGCATTTT. It specifies CASSERDRLNQPQHF.

The sample holds a few counts of this clonotype. The gene calls are TRBV6-5 and TRBJ2-5; the D is unclear. This CDR3 spans 15 amino acids. Per germline, CDR1 MNHEY and CDR2 SVGAGI. The V end lost 0 bases, the J end lost 0 bases, and 8 bases lay between the germline ends. The CDR3 reads CASSYSGLHQETQYF. The CDR3 DNA follows: TGTGCCAGCAGTTACTCCGGTCTACACCAAGAGACCCAGTACTTC.

This clonotype has only a few counts. This chain connects TRBV27 to TRBJ2-3; 11 nucleotides agree with TRBD2. The V segment lost 6 bases and the J segment 2 bases; nucleotides outside the gene matches: 10. The CDR3 loop spans 17 amino acids. Germline V lookup: CDR1 MNHEY, CDR2 SMNVEV (reference sequence). The CDR3 DNA is TGTGCCAGCAGCACGAACCCTAGCGGGAGGTACACAGATACGCAGTATTTT. Its protein is CASSTNPSGRYTDTQYF.